This entry concerns a single T cell receptor beta chain. The repertoire was sequenced with immunoSEQ multiplex PCR; TCRdb's copy has only in-frame clones and lacks some. Of approximately 1.1 million clones in the sample, around 78% are singletons; the top ten hold 0.5% to 0.6%. The data were taken from a study of shared clonotypes between healthy human individuals. V dropped 7 bases and J dropped 6; count of bases not matched to a gene: 13. Germline CDR1 reads LNHDA; CDR2 reads SQIVND (reference sequence). The CDR3 has 16 amino acids. J is TRBJ1-5 and V is TRBV19; 9 positions match TRBD1. This receptor was obtained from a man aged 18 to 35 in good health. Some clones in this sample may be carry-over from other donors' samples. Sequencing was performed on memory CD4+ T cells from PBMCs. As to subset: CD45RA-negative fraction. CDR3 bases: TGTGCCAGTAAAGCCCTGGACAGGGGTAAGGCTCAGCCCCAGCATTTT. Its translation is CASKALDRGKAQPQHF.